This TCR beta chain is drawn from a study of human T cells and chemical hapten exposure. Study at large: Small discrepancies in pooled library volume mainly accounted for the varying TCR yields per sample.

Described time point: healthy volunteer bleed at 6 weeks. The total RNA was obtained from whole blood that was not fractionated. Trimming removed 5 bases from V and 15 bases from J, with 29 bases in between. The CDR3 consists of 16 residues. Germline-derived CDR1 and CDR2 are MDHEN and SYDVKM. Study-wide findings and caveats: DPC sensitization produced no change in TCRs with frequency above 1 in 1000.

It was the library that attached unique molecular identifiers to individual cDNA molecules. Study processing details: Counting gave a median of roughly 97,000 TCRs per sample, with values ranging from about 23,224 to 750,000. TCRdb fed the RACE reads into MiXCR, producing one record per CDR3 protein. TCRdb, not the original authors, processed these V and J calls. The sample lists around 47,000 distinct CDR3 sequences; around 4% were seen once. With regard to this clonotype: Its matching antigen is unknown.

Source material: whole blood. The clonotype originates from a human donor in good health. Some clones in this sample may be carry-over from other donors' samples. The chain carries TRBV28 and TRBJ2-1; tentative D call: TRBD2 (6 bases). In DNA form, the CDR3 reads TGTGCCAGCAGTCTTCCCGGAGGGCAGGGTTCATCATTTTGGTTCTTC. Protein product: CASSLPGGQGSSFWFF.